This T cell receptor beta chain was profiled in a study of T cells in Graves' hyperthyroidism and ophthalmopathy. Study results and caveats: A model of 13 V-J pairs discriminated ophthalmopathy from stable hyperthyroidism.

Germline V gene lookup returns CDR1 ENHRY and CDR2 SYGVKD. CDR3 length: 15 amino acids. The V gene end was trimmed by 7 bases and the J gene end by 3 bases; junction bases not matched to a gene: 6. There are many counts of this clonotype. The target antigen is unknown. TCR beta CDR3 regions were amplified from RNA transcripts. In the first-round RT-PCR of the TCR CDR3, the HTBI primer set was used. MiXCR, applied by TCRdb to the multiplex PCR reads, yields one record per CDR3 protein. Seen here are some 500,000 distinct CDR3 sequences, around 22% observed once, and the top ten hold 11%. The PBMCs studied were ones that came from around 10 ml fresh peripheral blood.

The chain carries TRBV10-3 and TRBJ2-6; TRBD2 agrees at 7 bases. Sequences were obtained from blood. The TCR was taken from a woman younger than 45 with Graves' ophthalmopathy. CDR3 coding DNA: TGTGCCATCAATGCGGGGGAGGATGGGGCCAACGTCCTGACTTTC. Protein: CAINAGEDGANVLTF.